These T cell receptor beta chains were read from a single sample in a study of blood T cell repertoires in COVID-19. The method was immunoSEQ multiplex PCR; TCRdb's version includes in-frame clones alone and lacks a portion of them. Altogether 140,000 or so clones are present, around 86% being singletons, with the ten largest covering less than 4.5%. Material for sequencing was peripheral blood. Receptors originate from a woman older than 75 with acute or convalescent COVID-19. CDR3s include the opening cysteine and the closing phenylalanine or tryptophan. Fields, in order: J gene, clone size, D gene, V gene, CDR3 DNA, CDR3 protein. The D gene is left open where the match is weak. Clone size is given for some rows only: seen once, a few or many times, or a class if the clone is expanded.

TRBJ2-3,-,TRBD1,TRBV5-4,TGTGCCAGCAGTCCGGACTCACAGGGGCGTACGCAGTATTTT,CASSPDSQGRTQYF
TRBJ1-2,-,-,TRBV2,TGTGCCAGCAGTGCAGGGGCCATCAACTATGGCTACACCTTC,CASSAGAINYGYTF
TRBJ2-4,-,TRBD2,TRBV4-2,TGTGCCAGCAGCCAAGTTACGTATAGCGGGAGTGGGCTAGCCAAAAACATTCAGTACTTC,CASSQVTYSGSGLAKNIQYF
TRBJ2-5,-,-,TRBV7-9,TGTGCCAGCAGCTTAGTGGGGGCGTTGGAGACCCAGTACTTC,CASSLVGALETQYF
TRBJ2-1,few,-,TRBV28,TGTGCCAGCCGAGCGGGCCCCGCCTACAATGAGCAGTTCTTC,CASRAGPAYNEQFF
TRBJ2-1,-,TRBD1,TRBV11-2,TGTGCCAGCAGCGCCCAACCAGGGGGCCCATACAATGAGCAGTTCTTC,CASSAQPGGPYNEQFF
TRBJ2-5,-,-,TRBV9,TGTGCCAGCACCGTGGACGGGGAAGAGACCCAGTACTTC,CASTVDGEETQYF
TRBJ1-1,-,-,TRBV5-1,TGCGCCAGCCGGGGGGCTGGGAACACTGAAGCTTTCTTT,CASRGAGNTEAFF
TRBJ1-1,few,TRBD1,TRBV5-4,TGTGCCAGCAGCATGGACAGGGAAGCTTTCTTT,CASSMDREAFF
TRBJ1-2,-,-,TRBV6-1,TGTGCCAGCAGGGGAGACGAATATGGCTACACCTTC,CASRGDEYGYTF
TRBJ1-2,-,-,TRBV6-5,TGTGCCAGCAGTTACTCGTATCCATTTCAGGGCTATGGCTACACCTTC,CASSYSYPFQGYGYTF
TRBJ2-3,-,-,TRBV5-1,TGCGCCAGCAGCCGGGGGACTGATACGCAGTATTTT,CASSRGTDTQYF
TRBJ2-1,-,-,TRBV5-4,TGTGCCAGCAGCTTAAGGAGCTCCTACAATGAGCAGTTCTTC,CASSLRSSYNEQFF
TRBJ1-5,-,-,TRBV2,TGTGCCAGCAGGGAAGGGGCGCAGGGGCATCAGCCCCAGCATTTT,CASREGAQGHQPQHF